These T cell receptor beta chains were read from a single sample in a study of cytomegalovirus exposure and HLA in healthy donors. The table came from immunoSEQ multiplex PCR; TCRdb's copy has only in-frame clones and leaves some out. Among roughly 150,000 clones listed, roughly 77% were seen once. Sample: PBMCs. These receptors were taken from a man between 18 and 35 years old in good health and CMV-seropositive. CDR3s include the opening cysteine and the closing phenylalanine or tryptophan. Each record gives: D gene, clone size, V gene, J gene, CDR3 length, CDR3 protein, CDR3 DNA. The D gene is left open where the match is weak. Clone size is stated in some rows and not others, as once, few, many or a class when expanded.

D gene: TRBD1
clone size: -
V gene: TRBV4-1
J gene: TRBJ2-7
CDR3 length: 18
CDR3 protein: CASSQIIVVGTAPYEQYF
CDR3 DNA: TGCGCCAGCAGCCAAATTATCGTGGTCGGGACAGCGCCCTACGAGCAGTACTTC

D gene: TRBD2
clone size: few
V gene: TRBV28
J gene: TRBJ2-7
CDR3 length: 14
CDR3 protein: CAGMKAGPTYEQYF
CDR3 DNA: TGTGCCGGGATGAAAGCGGGACCTACCTACGAGCAGTACTTC

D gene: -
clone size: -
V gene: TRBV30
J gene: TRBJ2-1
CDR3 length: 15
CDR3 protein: CAWSPPPHRSPQQFF
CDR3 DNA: TGTGCCTGGAGCCCGCCTCCCCATCGGAGTCCCCAGCAGTTCTTC

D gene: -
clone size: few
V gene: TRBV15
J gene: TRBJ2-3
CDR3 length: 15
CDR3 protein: CATSRDQAGSDTQYF
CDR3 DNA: TGTGCCACCAGCAGAGATCAAGCGGGTTCGGATACGCAGTATTTT

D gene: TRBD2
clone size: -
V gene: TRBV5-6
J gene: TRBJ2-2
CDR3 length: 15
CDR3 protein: CASSFLAGGTGELFF
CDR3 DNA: TGTGCCAGCAGCTTTCTAGCGGGAGGGACCGGGGAGCTGTTTTTT

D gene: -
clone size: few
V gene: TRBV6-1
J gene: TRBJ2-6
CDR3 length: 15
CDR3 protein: CASRYNRAGANVLTF
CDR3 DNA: TGTGCCAGCAGATATAACAGGGCTGGGGCCAACGTCCTGACTTTC

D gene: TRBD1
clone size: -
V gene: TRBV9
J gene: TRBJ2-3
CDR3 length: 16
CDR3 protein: CASSVRGTGNTDTQYF
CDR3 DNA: TGTGCCAGCAGCGTCCGCGGGACAGGAAACACAGATACGCAGTATTTT

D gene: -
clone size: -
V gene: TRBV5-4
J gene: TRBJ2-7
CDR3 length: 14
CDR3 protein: CASSLEGTYFEQYF
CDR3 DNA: TGTGCCAGCAGCTTGGAAGGGACATACTTCGAGCAGTACTTC

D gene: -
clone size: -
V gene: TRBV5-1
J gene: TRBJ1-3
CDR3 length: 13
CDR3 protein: CASSSDSGSTIYF
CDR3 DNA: TGCGCCAGCAGCTCGGACAGTGGAAGCACCATATATTTT

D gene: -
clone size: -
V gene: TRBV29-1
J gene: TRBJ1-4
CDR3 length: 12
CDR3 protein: CSVEEGPSKLFF
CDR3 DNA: TGCAGCGTTGAAGAGGGGCCTTCAAAACTGTTTTTT

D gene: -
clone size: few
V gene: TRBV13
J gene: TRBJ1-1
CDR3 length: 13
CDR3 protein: CASSARAGGEAFF
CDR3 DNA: TGTGCCAGCAGCGCGAGAGCTGGAGGTGAAGCTTTCTTT

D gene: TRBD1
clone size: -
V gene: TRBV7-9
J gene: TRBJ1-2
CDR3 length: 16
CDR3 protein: CASSLAIEQGARGYTF
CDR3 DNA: TGTGCCAGCAGCTTAGCGATAGAACAGGGGGCACGAGGCTACACCTTC

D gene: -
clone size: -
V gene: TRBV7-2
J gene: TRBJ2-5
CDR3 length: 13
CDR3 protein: CASSLAEQETQYF
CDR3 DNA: TGTGCCAGCAGCTTAGCAGAGCAAGAGACCCAGTACTTC

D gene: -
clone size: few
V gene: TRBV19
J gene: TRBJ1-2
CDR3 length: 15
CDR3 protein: CASSTPRTVSYGYTF
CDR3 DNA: TGTGCCAGTAGTACACCAAGGACAGTTTCCTATGGCTACACCTTC

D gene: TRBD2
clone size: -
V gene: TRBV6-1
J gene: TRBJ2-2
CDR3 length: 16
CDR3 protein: CASSGGLAGGAGELFF
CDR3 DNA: TGTGCCAGCAGTGGGGGTCTAGCGGGAGGAGCCGGGGAGCTGTTTTTT

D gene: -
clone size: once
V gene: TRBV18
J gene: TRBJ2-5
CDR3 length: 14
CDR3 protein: CASSPVQRQETQYF
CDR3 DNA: TGTGCCAGCTCACCAGTACAGAGACAAGAGACCCAGTACTTC

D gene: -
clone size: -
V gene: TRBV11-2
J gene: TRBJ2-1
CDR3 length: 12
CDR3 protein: CASSSYYNEQFF
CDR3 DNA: TGTGCCAGCAGCTCTTATTACAATGAGCAGTTCTTC

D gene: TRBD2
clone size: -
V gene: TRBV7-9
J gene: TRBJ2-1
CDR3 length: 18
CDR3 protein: CASSQTSGSYRSYNEQFF
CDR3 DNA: TGTGCCAGCAGCCAGACTAGCGGGAGTTATAGGTCCTACAATGAGCAGTTCTTC

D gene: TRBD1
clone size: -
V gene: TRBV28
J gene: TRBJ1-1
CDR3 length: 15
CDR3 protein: CASRWTGFSNTEAFF
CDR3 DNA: TGTGCCAGCAGATGGACAGGATTCTCGAACACTGAAGCTTTCTTT